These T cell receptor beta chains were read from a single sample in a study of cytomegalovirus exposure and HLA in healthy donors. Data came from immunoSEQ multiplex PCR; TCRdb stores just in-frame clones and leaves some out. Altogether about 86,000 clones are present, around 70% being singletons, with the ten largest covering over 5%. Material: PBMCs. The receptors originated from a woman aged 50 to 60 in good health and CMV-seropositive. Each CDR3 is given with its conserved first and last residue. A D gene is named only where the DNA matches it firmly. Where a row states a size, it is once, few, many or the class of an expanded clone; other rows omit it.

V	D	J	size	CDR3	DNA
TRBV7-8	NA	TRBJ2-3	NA	CASSKGSSTQYF	TGTGCCAGCAGCAAGGGGTCCTCGACGCAGTATTTT
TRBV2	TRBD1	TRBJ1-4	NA	CASSETGGRNEKLFF	TGTGCCAGCAGTGAGACAGGGGGCAGGAATGAAAAACTGTTTTTT
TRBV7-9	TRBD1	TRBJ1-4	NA	CASSYTGGIGEKLFF	TGTGCCAGCAGCTATACAGGGGGAATAGGTGAAAAACTGTTTTTT
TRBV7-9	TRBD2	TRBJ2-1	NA	CASSSRASGSSYNEQFF	TGTGCCAGCAGCTCCCGGGCTAGCGGAAGCTCCTACAATGAGCAGTTCTTC
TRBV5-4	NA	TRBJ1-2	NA	CASSLSRDNYGYTF	TGTGCCAGCAGCCTAAGTCGAGATAACTATGGCTACACCTTC
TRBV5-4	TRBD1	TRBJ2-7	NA	CASSPPGQGKDQQYF	TGTGCCAGCAGCCCCCCGGGACAGGGGAAGGACCAGCAGTACTTC
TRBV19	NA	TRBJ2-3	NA	CASSIERSTDTQYF	TGTGCCAGTAGTATAGAGCGGAGCACAGATACGCAGTATTTT
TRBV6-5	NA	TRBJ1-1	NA	CASSYATGGQTEAFF	TGTGCCAGCAGTTACGCCACAGGCGGCCAGACTGAAGCTTTCTTT
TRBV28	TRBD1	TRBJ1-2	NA	CASRKGQGIIYGYTF	TGTGCCAGCCGAAAGGGACAGGGCATAATCTATGGCTACACCTTC
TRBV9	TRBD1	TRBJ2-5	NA	CASSVGDRAQETQYF	TGTGCCAGCAGCGTAGGGGACAGGGCACAAGAGACCCAGTACTTC
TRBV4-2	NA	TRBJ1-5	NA	CASSQDGTPNQPQHF	TGTGCCAGCAGCCAAGACGGGACACCTAATCAGCCCCAGCATTTT
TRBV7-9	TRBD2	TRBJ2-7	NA	CASSSAGAAYEQYF	TGTGCCAGCAGCTCAGCGGGAGCCGCCTACGAGCAGTACTTC
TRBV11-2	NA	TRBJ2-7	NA	CASSSGTSYEQYF	TGTGCCAGCAGCTCGGGGACATCCTACGAGCAGTACTTC
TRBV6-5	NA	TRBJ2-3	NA	CASSYLDPNTDTQYF	TGTGCCAGCAGTTACCTAGATCCGAACACAGATACGCAGTATTTT
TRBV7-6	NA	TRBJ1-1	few	CASSLESREGTEAFF	TGTGCCAGCAGCTTAGAAAGCAGGGAGGGCACTGAAGCTTTCTTT
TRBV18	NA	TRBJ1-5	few	CASSPPTGQPQHF	TGTGCCAGCTCACCCCCCACGGGGCAGCCCCAGCATTTT
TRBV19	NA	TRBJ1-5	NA	CASSISNQPQHF	TGTGCCAGTTCTATCAGCAATCAGCCCCAGCATTTT
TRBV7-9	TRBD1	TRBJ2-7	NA	CASSPPGQGAQEQYF	TGTGCCAGCAGCCCACCGGGACAGGGGGCGCAGGAGCAGTACTTC
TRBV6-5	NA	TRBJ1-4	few	CASSFRGGTNEKLFF	TGTGCCAGCAGTTTTCGCGGAGGGACTAATGAAAAACTGTTTTTT
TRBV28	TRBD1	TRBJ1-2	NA	CASSYHRQGAGYTF	TGTGCCAGCAGTTATCATCGACAGGGGGCGGGCTACACCTTC
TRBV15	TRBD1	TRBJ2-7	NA	CATSEGTGGSYEQYF	TGTGCCACCAGCGAAGGGACAGGGGGGAGCTACGAGCAGTACTTC
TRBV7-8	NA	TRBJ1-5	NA	CASSLEYRTNQPQHF	TGTGCCAGCAGCTTAGAATACAGAACCAATCAGCCCCAGCATTTT
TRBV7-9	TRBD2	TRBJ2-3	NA	CASSLLAVDTQYF	TGTGCCAGCAGCTTACTAGCGGTGGATACGCAGTATTTT
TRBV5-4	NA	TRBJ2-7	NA	CASSRNSYEQYF	TGTGCCAGCAGCCGTAACTCCTACGAGCAGTACTTC
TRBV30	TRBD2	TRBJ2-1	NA	CAWESGTSGVGNEQFF	TGTGCCTGGGAGTCCGGGACTAGCGGTGTAGGCAATGAGCAGTTCTTC
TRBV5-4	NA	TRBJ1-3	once	CASSLEGVAGNTIYF	TGTGCCAGCAGCTTGGAAGGGGTAGCCGGAAACACCATATATTTT
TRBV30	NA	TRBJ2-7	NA	CAWSDHLGRNEQYF	TGTGCCTGGAGTGACCACCTTGGGAGGAACGAGCAGTACTTC
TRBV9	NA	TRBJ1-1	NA	CASSVTVNTEAFF	TGTGCCAGCAGCGTTACGGTGAACACTGAAGCTTTCTTT
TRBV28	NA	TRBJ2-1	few	CASKGGPAYNEQFF	TGTGCCAGCAAAGGAGGGCCGGCCTACAATGAGCAGTTCTTC
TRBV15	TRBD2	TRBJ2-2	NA	CATSRDRPFGGGPSGELFF	TGTGCCACCAGCAGAGATAGACCTTTTGGGGGAGGGCCCTCCGGGGAGCTGTTTTTT
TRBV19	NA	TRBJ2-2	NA	CATRRGRVAGELFF	TGTGCCACCAGGAGGGGGCGGGTGGCCGGGGAGCTGTTTTTT
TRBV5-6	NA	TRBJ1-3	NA	CASSLVAGNTIYF	TGTGCCAGCAGCTTGGTAGCCGGTAACACCATATATTTT
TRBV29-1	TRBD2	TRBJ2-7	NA	CSVVGAGGTYEQYF	TGCAGCGTTGTTGGCGCGGGAGGGACCTACGAGCAGTACTTC
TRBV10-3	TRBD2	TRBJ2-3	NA	CAISDDAGVGTDTQYF	TGTGCCATCAGTGACGATGCGGGAGTCGGCACAGATACGCAGTATTTT
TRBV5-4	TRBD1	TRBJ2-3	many	CASSKDRGDTQYF	TGTGCCAGCAGCAAGGACAGGGGAGATACGCAGTATTTT
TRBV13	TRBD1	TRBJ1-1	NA	CASSSKPQGDTEAFF	TGTGCCAGCAGCTCTAAACCCCAGGGGGACACTGAAGCTTTCTTT
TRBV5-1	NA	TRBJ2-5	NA	CASSAKGTGDGETQYF	TGCGCCAGCAGCGCTAAAGGGACGGGGGACGGGGAGACCCAGTACTTC
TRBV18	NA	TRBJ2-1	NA	CASSPPSVSGYNEQFF	TGTGCCAGCTCACCCCCTAGCGTCAGCGGTTACAATGAGCAGTTCTTC
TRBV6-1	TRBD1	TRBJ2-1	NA	CASSWDRGYDEQFF	TGTGCCAGCAGTTGGGACAGGGGGTACGATGAGCAGTTCTTC
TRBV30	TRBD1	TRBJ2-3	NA	CAWRHRGTGTDTQYF	TGTGCCTGGAGGCATCGCGGGACAGGAACAGATACGCAGTATTTT
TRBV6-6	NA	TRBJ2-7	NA	CASSSGTYPGEQYF	TGTGCCAGCAGTTCCGGGACTTATCCGGGGGAGCAGTACTTC
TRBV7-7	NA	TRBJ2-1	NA	CASSQSQGSEQFF	TGTGCTAGCAGCCAATCCCAGGGGAGTGAGCAGTTCTTC
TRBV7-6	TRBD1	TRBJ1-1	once	CASSLEDRVGTEAFF	TGTGCCAGCAGCTTAGAGGACAGGGTGGGAACTGAAGCTTTCTTT
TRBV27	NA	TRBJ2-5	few	CASSLGRGRGLIQYF	TGTGCCAGCAGTCTCGGACGAGGACGGGGACTTATCCAGTACTTC
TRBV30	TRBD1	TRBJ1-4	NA	CAWSVDGAGGRKKLFF	TGTGCCTGGAGTGTAGATGGCGCAGGGGGTAGGAAAAAACTGTTTTTT